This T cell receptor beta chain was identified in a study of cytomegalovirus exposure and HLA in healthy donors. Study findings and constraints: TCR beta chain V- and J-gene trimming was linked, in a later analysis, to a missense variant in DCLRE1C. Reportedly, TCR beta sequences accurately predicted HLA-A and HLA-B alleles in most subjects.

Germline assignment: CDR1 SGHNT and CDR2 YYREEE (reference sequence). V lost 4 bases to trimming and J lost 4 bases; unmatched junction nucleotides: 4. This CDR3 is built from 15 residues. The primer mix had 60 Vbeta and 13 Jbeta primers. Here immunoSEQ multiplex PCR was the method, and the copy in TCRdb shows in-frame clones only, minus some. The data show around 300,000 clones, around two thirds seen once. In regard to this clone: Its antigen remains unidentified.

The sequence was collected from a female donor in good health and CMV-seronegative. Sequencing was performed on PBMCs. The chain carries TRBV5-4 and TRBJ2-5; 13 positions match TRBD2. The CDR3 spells CASSRLAGGLETQYF. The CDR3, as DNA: TGTGCCAGCAGCCGACTAGCGGGAGGTTTAGAGACCCAGTACTTC.